The rows below give T cell receptor beta chains drawn from one sample of a study of blood T cell repertoires in COVID-19. This table comes from immunoSEQ multiplex PCR, and its TCRdb copy is limited to in-frame clones, with some not included. The sample shows fewer than 150,000 clones, 70% to 90% of them seen only once. The sequencing sample was made of peripheral blood. These TCRs come from a man aged 65-85 years who had recovered from COVID-19. Both conserved end residues are part of each CDR3. Each record gives: clone size, J gene, D gene, V gene, CDR3 DNA, CDR3 protein. The D gene is left open where the match is weak. Clone size appears in some rows only: once, few, many, or a class for an expanded clone.

once | TRBJ2-6 | NA | TRBV7-6 | TGTGCCAGCAGCCCAGGGGTTGGAATCTCTGGGGCCAACGTCCTGACTTTC | CASSPGVGISGANVLTF
NA | TRBJ2-3 | TRBD2 | TRBV11-1 | TGTGCCAGCAGCTTTGGGCCGGGAGGGGGCACAGATACGCAGTATTTT | CASSFGPGGGTDTQYF
few | TRBJ2-5 | TRBD1 | TRBV11-1 | TGTGCCAGCAGCCAGGGACAGGGAGGGAGTTGGGAGACCCAGTACTTC | CASSQGQGGSWETQYF
NA | TRBJ2-2 | TRBD2 | TRBV5-8 | TGTGCCAGCAGCTTGGGGTTGACTAGCGGGATTGAATCCGGGGAGCTGTTTTTT | CASSLGLTSGIESGELFF
NA | TRBJ1-1 | TRBD1 | TRBV5-5 | TGTGCCAGCAGGCCTGGCCAGGGGGCCATAACTGAAGCTTTCTTT | CASRPGQGAITEAFF
few | TRBJ2-5 | TRBD1 | TRBV5-5 | TGTGCCAGCAGCTTGGCCAGAGGACAGGGAATAGGAGAGACCCAGTACTTC | CASSLARGQGIGETQYF
NA | TRBJ2-4 | TRBD2 | TRBV7-2 | TGTGCCAGCAGCCTTGGGACTAGCCTAAACATTCAGTACTTC | CASSLGTSLNIQYF
NA | TRBJ1-5 | TRBD1 | TRBV28 | TGTGCCAGCAGTCCTTTAACAGGGGGCGGGCAGCCCCAGCATTTT | CASSPLTGGGQPQHF
NA | TRBJ2-1 | TRBD1 | TRBV10-3 | TGTGCCATCAGTGAGACGACAGGGCTAGAGCAGTTCTTC | CAISETTGLEQFF
few | TRBJ1-1 | NA | TRBV5-1 | TGCGCCAGCAGCGTGGGACACCTGAACACTGAAGCTTTCTTT | CASSVGHLNTEAFF
NA | TRBJ2-2 | NA | TRBV27 | TGTGCCAGCAGGCCCATAGACGGGATTAACACCGGGGAGCTGTTTTTT | CASRPIDGINTGELFF
NA | TRBJ1-2 | TRBD1 | TRBV24-1 | TGTGCCACCAGTGATCCGGGACAGGATAACTATGGCTACACCTTC | CATSDPGQDNYGYTF
NA | TRBJ2-1 | TRBD1 | TRBV10-1 | TGCGCCAGCAGTGACACCCCCAGGACAGGGAGCTCCTACAATGAGCAGTTCTTC | CASSDTPRTGSSYNEQFF
few | TRBJ1-5 | NA | TRBV19 | TGTGCCAGTAGTATTTGGCCAGGGGTCATGAGCAATCAGCCCCAGCATTTT | CASSIWPGVMSNQPQHF